Listed below are T cell receptor beta chains from one sample, sequenced in a study of blood T cell repertoires in COVID-19. TCRdb's copy holds only in-frame clones and misses some; the assay was immunoSEQ multiplex PCR. Here the sample spans 140,000 to 150,000 clones, approximately 85% being singletons. Sequences were obtained from peripheral blood. The receptors here all came from a woman aged 60-70 years with COVID-19, enrolled during active disease. Each CDR3 is given without its conserved first and last residue.

v_gene: TRBV4-3
len: 15
CDR3aa: ASSQVIKGAGTGELF

v_gene: TRBV10-1
len: 13
CDR3aa: ASGESGGAYNEQF

v_gene: TRBV18
len: 12
CDR3aa: ASSPMGTNEKLF

v_gene: TRBV6-5
len: 13
CDR3aa: ASRSVQGGNQPQH

v_gene: TRBV6-5
len: 12
CDR3aa: GLRDSGTTDTQY

v_gene: TRBV7-2
len: 11
CDR3aa: ASSSQGGTEAF

v_gene: TRBV5-6
len: 13
CDR3aa: ASSRNRAGNTEAF

v_gene: TRBV5-8
len: 14
CDR3aa: ASSLFPGQGANTIY

v_gene: TRBV5-1
len: 14
CDR3aa: ASSSILAEIYNEQF

v_gene: TRBV12-3/TRBV12-4
len: 10
CDR3aa: ASSPQTSQYT

v_gene: TRBV19
len: 13
CDR3aa: ASSANPGTGGEQY

v_gene: TRBV19
len: 11
CDR3aa: ASRGQGSDGYT

v_gene: TRBV4-1
len: 12
CDR3aa: ASSLLSGNQPQH

v_gene: TRBV6-6
len: 9
CDR3aa: ASSYTGEQY

v_gene: TRBV7-2
len: 11
CDR3aa: ASSLGTAGELF

v_gene: TRBV20-1
len: 10
CDR3aa: SASAVTDTQY

v_gene: TRBV9
len: 11
CDR3aa: ASSVAGNYEQY

v_gene: TRBV4-2
len: 18
CDR3aa: ASSQDQGSQGAPGANVLT

v_gene: TRBV15
len: 17
CDR3aa: AIRPDDERDKYLNTEAF

v_gene: TRBV4-3
len: 15
CDR3aa: ASSQDWGGSGANVLT

v_gene: TRBV14
len: 14
CDR3aa: ASSQDPVGSSGGYT

v_gene: TRBV5-8
len: 11
CDR3aa: ASTGLRDQPQH